This entry lists 17 T cell receptor beta chains sequenced from one sample in a study of technical replicates of blood from a handful of donors. Measured with immunoSEQ multiplex PCR; TCRdb has only the in-frame clones, and not every one. Of nearly 70,000 clones listed, more than 85% are singletons. Sequenced sample: PBMCs. The receptors originated from a human donor in good health. Some clones in this sample may be carry-over from other donors' samples.

V gene TRBV18 combines with J gene TRBJ1-2, with D tentatively TRBD1 (6 bases). This CDR3 is built from 14 residues. Germline loops: CDR1 KGHSH, CDR2 LQKENI. V lost 0 bases to trimming and J lost 8 bases, with 13 bases between them. Here the CDR3 reads CASSPPGGLWGYTF. CDR3 nucleotides: TGTGCCAGCTCACCACCAGGGGGTCTCTGGGGCTACACCTTC.

This clone was seen only a few times. V gene TRBV7-9 combines with J gene TRBJ1-4; TRBD1 might be the D (5 bases). The CDR3 has 15 amino acids. CDR1 is SEHNR and CDR2 is FQNEAQ in the germline V gene (reference sequence). V was cut by 3 bases and J by 0 bases, with 8 bases left in between. CDR3 amino acids: CASSFSQATNEKLFF. The CDR3 region has the DNA TGTGCCAGCAGCTTCTCACAGGCAACTAATGAAAAACTGTTTTTT.

CDR3 DNA: TGTGCCAGCAGCTCCACTAGGTGGTCCTATAATTCACCCCTCCACTTT. It yields the protein CASSSTRWSYNSPLHF. The chain couples TRBV7-8 to TRBJ1-6; D gene unclear. The CDR3 has 16 amino acids. Germline V gene sequence: CDR1 SGHVS, CDR2 FQNEAQ. V was cut by 4 bases and J by 1 base, with 11 bases left in between.

This chain links TRBV2 with TRBJ2-1; D may be TRBD2 (5 bases). CDR1 and CDR2 from the germline V gene are SNHLY and FYNNEI. Trimming removed 4 bases from V and 0 bases from J, with 16 bases in between. CDR3 length: 17 amino acids. The CDR3 DNA follows: TGTGCCAGCAGTGCCGAGCGGTTCCTGAGCTCCTACAATGAGCAGTTCTTC. Its translation is CASSAERFLSSYNEQFF.

This rearrangement joins TRBV7-6 to TRBJ1-3, with D maybe TRBD1 (6 bases). The CDR3 has 13 amino acids. Germline assignment: CDR1 SGHVS and CDR2 FNYEAQ. V lost 3 bases and J lost 4, with 7 bases in between. DNA of the CDR3: TGTGCCAGCAGCTTTGACAGGGGAAACACCATATATTTT. This codes for CASSFDRGNTIYF.

As to this clone: A far larger clone is a single base away, which makes a read error likely. This sequence joins TRBV13 and TRBJ1-1; D is possibly TRBD1 (6 bases). Trimming removed 3 bases from V and 3 bases from J, with 11 bases in between. The CDR3 length is 14 residues. The germline CDR1 and CDR2 sequences are PRHDT and FYEKMQ (reference sequence). Written as DNA, the CDR3 is TGTGCCAGCAGCTTGGGAGGGGGATACACTGAAGCTTTCTTT. As protein: CASSLGGGYTEAFF.

This rearrangement joins TRBV6-5 to TRBJ1-2; no clear D gene. Germline values: CDR1 MNHEY, CDR2 SVGAGI. The CDR3 is 16 residues long. V lost 4 bases, J lost 4 bases, and 19 bases lay in between. CDR3 loop: CASSSLQLFDGYGYTF. The CDR3 coding sequence is TGTGCCAGCAGTTCATTACAGCTGTTTGATGGCTATGGCTACACCTTC.

In the case of this clone: At one of its ends the junction is not consistent with the germline gene, which may arise from a read error. CDR3 sequence (DNA): TGTGCCAGCAGCTTGGACAGCGAATGGTTGAACGCTGAAGCTTTCTTT. Translating gives CASSLDSEWLNAEAFF. The chain uses TRBV7-6 and TRBJ1-1; possible D gene TRBD1, 6 bases. The length of the CDR3 is 16 residues. Germline V gene lookup returns CDR1 SGHVS and CDR2 FNYEAQ.

Remarks on this clone: It differs at one base from a far larger clone, so likely a read error. The sample holds other DNA sequences that translate to the same CDR3. The rearrangement links TRBV5-1 to TRBJ2-1; 7 positions agree with TRBD2. Per germline, CDR1 SGHRS and CDR2 YFSETQ. V gave up 3 bases and J gave up 4 bases; unmatched junction bases: 4. The CDR3 length is 14 residues. The CDR3 loop reads CASSSSGGYNEQFF. The CDR3 DNA sequence: TGCGCCAGCAGCTCTAGCGGCGGATACAATGAGCAGTTCTTC.

J is TRBJ2-7 and V is TRBV30, with D possibly matching TRBD1 (5 bases). Per germline, CDR1 GTSNPN and CDR2 SVGIG (reference sequence). The CDR3 has 12 amino acids. Trimming took off 2 bases at V and 0 bases at J, with 5 bases between the two ends. The DNA of the CDR3 is TGTGCCTGGAGTCAGGGCTCCTACGAGCAGTACTTC. It translates to CAWSQGSYEQYF.

The chain combines TRBV7-2 with TRBJ1-5, with 10 positions matching TRBD1. The germline gives CDR1 SGHTA, CDR2 FQGNSA. The V and J ends lost 4 bases and 6 bases, in that order; junction bases with no gene match: 6. The CDR3 is 15 amino acids. CDR3 nucleotides: TGTGCCAGCAGCTCTAGACAGGGGGCGGGTCAGCCCCAGCATTTT. Translation: CASSSRQGAGQPQHF.

The chain links TRBV4-2 to TRBJ2-3; TRBD2 matches 8 bases. Germline V gene data show CDR1 as LGHNA and CDR2 as YNFKEQ. With V trimmed by 5 bases and J by 2 bases, 9 bases remained unmatched. This CDR3 is 16 amino acids long. The CDR3 DNA reads TGTGCCAGCAGCGACGGGACTAGTGATCCCACAGATACGCAGTATTTT. Translating gives CASSDGTSDPTDTQYF.

The chain is built from TRBV5-4 and TRBJ2-1, with unresolved D. Germline V gives CDR1 SGHNT, CDR2 YYREEE (reference sequence). This CDR3 spans 13 amino acids. The ends were cut back, 5 bases at V and 3 bases at J, with 9 bases in the middle. CDR3 loop: CASRSSNYNEQFF. The DNA of the CDR3 is TGTGCCAGCAGAAGCTCCAACTACAATGAGCAGTTCTTC.

Written as DNA, the CDR3 is TGTGCCAGTAGTATAGAAGGCCGGAGCTCCTACGAGCAGTACTTC. The encoded protein is CASSIEGRSSYEQYF. V and J are TRBV19 and TRBJ2-7, with D unresolved. V lost 0 bases, J lost 0 bases, and 9 bases lay in between. Germline CDR1 and CDR2: LNHDA and SQIVND (reference sequence). This CDR3 is built from 15 residues. The whole variable domain, remainder taken from reference TRBV19 and TRBJ2-7, is DGGITQSPKYLFRKEGQNVTLSCEQNLNHDAMYWYRQDPGQGLRLIYYSQIVNDFQKGDIAEGYSVSREKKESFPLTVTSAQKNPTAFYLCASSIEGRSSYEQYFGPGTRLTVT.

The chain couples TRBV29-1 to TRBJ1-3; 11 nucleotides match TRBD1. CDR3 length equals 13 residues. CDR1 is SQVTM, CDR2 ANQGSEA, per germline. Trimming cost V 6 bases and J 4 bases; bases outside gene matches: 2. In DNA, the CDR3 is TGCAGCGTGGGACAGGGGGTCGGAAACACCATATATTTT. It is translated as CSVGQGVGNTIYF.

This sequence joins TRBV10-2 and TRBJ2-1; perhaps TRBD2 as D (5 bases). Germline lookup yields CDR1 WSHSY and CDR2 SAAADI. V gave up 8 bases and J gave up 9 bases, with 20 bases separating them. The CDR3 totals 14 residues. The chain's CDR3 is CASRVGGASAEQFF. CDR3 in DNA: TGCGCCAGCCGGGTAGGAGGCGCCTCCGCTGAGCAGTTCTTC.

The gene calls are TRBV27 and TRBJ1-2; 7 nucleotides line up with TRBD1. The trim removed 6 bases at V and 8 bases at J, leaving 12 bases unmatched. Per the germline V gene, CDR1 is MNHEY and CDR2 is SMNVEV (reference sequence). CDR3 length equals 14 residues. The CDR3 nucleotides are TGTGCCAGCAGACGGATCGACAGGGTTTACGGCTACACCTTC. Residues: CASRRIDRVYGYTF.